These 3 T cell receptor beta chains were all obtained from the same sample, sequenced in a study of shared clonotypes between healthy human individuals. Data came from immunoSEQ multiplex PCR; TCRdb stores just in-frame clones and leaves some out. The repertoire holds about 520,000 clones, with about 96% as singletons. The sample comprised naive CD4+ T cells sorted from blood. Subset indicated: CD45RA+ positively selected. Receptors originate from a woman in her twenties or thirties in good health.

This chain joins TRBV18 and TRBJ2-5; 10 bases fit TRBD1. This CDR3 has 15 residues. Trimming removed 3 bases from V and 2 bases from J; junction bases left unmatched: 3. From germline, CDR1 is KGHSH and CDR2 LQKENI. The CDR3 DNA reads as TGTGCCAGCTCACCGACAGGGGGCTGGCAAGAGACCCAGTACTTC. Encoded protein: CASSPTGGWQETQYF.

This clone was recorded once. This sequence joins TRBV5-1 and TRBJ2-2; tentatively, D is TRBD1 (5 bases). The CDR3 loop spans 15 amino acids. The V gene's germline CDR1 is SGHRS and CDR2 YFSETQ. V dropped 0 bases and J dropped 7 bases, with 13 bases sitting between them. CDR3 in DNA: TGCGCCAGCAGCTTGGTGGCAGGGCAGTACGGGGAGCTGTTTTTT. Translation gives CASSLVAGQYGELFF.

The chain employs TRBV2 and TRBJ1-2; 8 bases fit TRBD1. The CDR3 extends over 16 amino acids. Per the germline V gene, CDR1 is SNHLY and CDR2 is FYNNEI. V lost 5 bases to trimming and J lost 6 bases; unmatched junction nucleotides: 14. CDR3 amino acids: CASSPPTGARSDGYTF. For the CDR3, the DNA is TGTGCCAGCAGTCCACCGACAGGGGCGCGGAGTGATGGCTACACCTTC.